These 15 T cell receptor beta chains originate from one sample sequenced in a study of blood T cell repertoires in COVID-19. Measured with immunoSEQ multiplex PCR; TCRdb has only the in-frame clones, and not every one. The top ten hold over 9.5% of the sample, which has 400,000 to 450,000 clones, around 88% seen once. Sequenced material: peripheral blood. The receptor set was obtained from a woman aged 45-60 years with COVID-19, enrolled during active disease.

The rearrangement uses TRBV7-8 and TRBJ1-5; 12 nucleotides line up with TRBD1. CDR3 size: 19 residues. J was trimmed by 0 bases and V by 5 bases; bases with no gene match: 11. CDR1 and CDR2 (germline): SGHVS, FQNEAQ. The CDR3 DNA follows: TGTGCCAGCAGCCCATCAACCGGGACAGGGGGCCTTAGCAATCAGCCCCAGCATTTT. This codes for CASSPSTGTGGLSNQPQHF.

The chain uses TRBV10-1 and TRBJ1-1; D is unresolved. V was trimmed by 3 bases and J by 6 bases, leaving 14 bases between them. The CDR3 sequence is 14 residues long. Germline CDR1 WNHNN, CDR2 SYGVQD (reference sequence). CDR3 in amino acids: CASSEGEVLPEAFF. DNA for the CDR3: TGCGCCAGCAGTGAAGGCGAGGTCCTCCCTGAAGCTTTCTTT.

The rearrangement joins TRBV5-6 to TRBJ1-2; unclear D gene. This CDR3 is 14 amino acids long. The V end lost 4 bases, the J end lost 0 bases, and 10 bases lay between the germline ends. The germline V gene encodes CDR1 SGHDT and CDR2 YYEEEE. CDR3: CASSPGETNYGYTF. Written as DNA, the CDR3 is TGTGCCAGCAGCCCCGGAGAGACTAACTATGGCTACACCTTC.

The V gene is TRBV7-9, the J gene TRBJ1-4, with D possibly TRBD1 on 6 matching bases. This CDR3 comprises 16 residues. CDR1 SEHNR and CDR2 FQNEAQ come from the germline V gene (reference sequence). V lost 3 bases to trimming and J lost 0 bases, with 11 bases between them. The CDR3, as DNA: TGTGCCAGCAGCTTCCACAGGGTAACAACTAATGAAAAACTGTTTTTT. Translating it yields CASSFHRVTTNEKLFF.

V gene TRBV7-9 combines with J gene TRBJ2-7, with D perhaps TRBD1 (5 bases). Germline V gives CDR1 SEHNR, CDR2 FQNEAQ (reference sequence). This CDR3 contains 12 residues. With 5 bases removed from V and 6 bases from J, the gap between germline ends came to 11 bases. The CDR3 reads CASSPDSFEQYF. The CDR3, as DNA: TGTGCCAGCAGCCCCGACAGTTTCGAGCAGTACTTC.

This CDR3 is CASSKGQGNYGYTF. CDR3 DNA sequence: TGTGCCAGCAGTAAAGGACAGGGAAACTATGGCTACACCTTC. The rearrangement uses TRBV6-4 and TRBJ1-2; the match to TRBD1 covers 8 bases. This CDR3 comprises 14 residues. Trimming took 5 bases from V and 2 from J; bases not matched to a gene: 4. Germline CDR1 is MRHNA and CDR2 is SNTAGT.

The CDR3 loop reads CASSLQNEKLFF. CDR3 coding DNA: TGTGCCAGCAGCTTACAGAATGAAAAACTGTTTTTT. The V and J genes are TRBV5-4 and TRBJ1-4; D gene uncertain. The V end lost 2 bases, the J end lost 5 bases, and 4 bases lay between the germline ends. Germline-derived CDR1 and CDR2 are SGHNT and YYREEE (reference sequence). The CDR3 loop spans 12 amino acids.

The J gene is TRBJ2-3, the V gene TRBV12-3 or TRBV12-4; D gene ambiguous. Trimming shortened V by 7 bases and J by 6 bases, and 11 bases separated the two germline ends. The CDR3 sequence is 12 residues long. The CDR3 protein is CASTFHEDTQYF. CDR3 DNA: TGTGCCAGCACCTTCCACGAGGATACGCAGTATTTT.

This clone is a singleton in its sample. The chain has TRBV7-2 and TRBJ2-3; D unresolved. Germline V CDR1 and CDR2: SGHTA, FQGNSA. V was clipped by 6 bases and J by 6 bases, with 13 bases between them. CDR3 size: 13 residues. In DNA, the CDR3 is TGTGCCAGCAGGCCGACTTCCATGGATACGCAGTATTTT. Translation: CASRPTSMDTQYF.

The chain joins TRBV4-1 to TRBJ1-2; D may be TRBD1 (5 bases). V was pared by 4 bases and J by 5 bases, with 20 bases between. The CDR3 is made up of 16 amino acids. The germline gives CDR1 MGHRA, CDR2 YSYEKL. The CDR3 loop reads CASSRDPGTGVYGYTF. CDR3 nucleotides: TGCGCCAGCAGCCGAGACCCCGGGACGGGAGTTTATGGCTACACCTTC.

This rearrangement joins TRBV19 to TRBJ1-2; 11 bases fit TRBD1. Losses at the gene ends were 7 bases for V and 7 bases for J; bases not matched to a gene: 8. The germline gives CDR1 LNHDA, CDR2 SQIVND (reference sequence). CDR3 length: 14 residues. The CDR3 loop reads CASNRGQGASGYTF. CDR3 DNA: TGTGCCAGTAACAGAGGACAGGGGGCAAGTGGCTACACCTTC.

This rearrangement joins TRBV9 to TRBJ2-7, with D hard to call. The V end was cut by 3 bases, the J end by 4 bases, with 14 bases between. The CDR3 sequence is 14 residues long. From germline, CDR1 is SGDLS and CDR2 YYNGEE. The CDR3 DNA is TGTGCCAGCAGCGCCCAGACGGGTGGGTACGAGCAGTACTTC. The encoded protein is CASSAQTGGYEQYF.

This chain links TRBV28 with TRBJ2-3; perhaps TRBD1 as D (6 bases). Germline CDR1 reads MDHEN; CDR2 reads SYDVKM. Deletions cut 9 bases from V and 14 bases from J, with 24 bases between. The CDR3 spans 13 residues. The CDR3 region is CARVRGSPGERYF. CDR3 sequence (DNA): TGTGCCAGAGTCCGGGGATCCCCAGGGGAAAGGTATTTT.

In the case of this clone: The sample carries other DNA sequences with the same CDR3. The chain recombines TRBV27 with TRBJ1-5, with D tentatively TRBD1 (5 bases). This CDR3 contains 15 residues. Per germline, CDR1 MNHEY and CDR2 SMNVEV (reference sequence). V was clipped by 2 bases and J by 0 bases, with 8 bases between them. CDR3 loop: CASSLTGYSNQPQHF. The CDR3 region has the DNA TGTGCCAGCAGTTTAACAGGTTATAGCAATCAGCCCCAGCATTTT.

The chain couples TRBV5-5 to TRBJ1-4; 10 nucleotides agree with TRBD1. Germline V CDR1 and CDR2: SGHKS, YYEKEE (reference sequence). The V gene end was trimmed by 5 bases and the J gene end by 8 bases; junction bases not matched to a gene: 9. The CDR3 contains 15 residues. CDR3 amino acids: CASSHLGDRGEKLFF. Written as DNA, the CDR3 is TGTGCCAGCAGTCATTTGGGGGACAGGGGCGAAAAACTGTTTTTT.